Listed here are 27 T cell receptor beta chains from one sample, sequenced in a study of T cell changes during pregnancy in multiple sclerosis. Repertoires were generated with immunoSEQ multiplex PCR, while TCRdb's copy carries only in-frame clones and drops some. The sample has 60,000 to 75,000 clones; about 91% are singletons. This specimen was peripheral blood, taken in the second trimester of pregnancy. These receptors originate from a female donor in good health, enrolled as a control in a pregnancy study.

This chain links TRBV10-3 with TRBJ2-5, with 8 bases lining up with TRBD1. Germline values: CDR1 ENHRY, CDR2 SYGVKD. The CDR3 covers 13 residues. V shed 4 bases and J 7 bases; nucleotides not matched to a gene: 5. The CDR3 sequence: CAISAGTGRTQYF. The CDR3 DNA sequence: TGTGCCATCAGTGCCGGGACAGGTCGGACCCAGTACTTC.

Notes on this clone: A junction end diverges from the germline sequence, so it may reflect a read error. J is TRBJ2-5 and V is TRBV7-7, with TRBD1 matching over 10 bases. CDR3 length equals 16 residues. The germline V gene encodes CDR1 SSHAT and CDR2 FNYEAQ (reference sequence). The CDR3 DNA reads as TGTGCTAGCAGCCCCCAAATGGGGACAGGGGCAGAGACCCAGTACTTC. Translating gives CASSPQMGTGAETQYF.

The chain links TRBV28 to TRBJ2-3; D perhaps matches TRBD1 (6 bases). CDR3 length equals 12 residues. Trimming removed 6 bases from V and 6 bases from J, with 10 bases in between. The germline gives CDR1 MDHEN, CDR2 SYDVKM. CDR3 in DNA: TGTGCCAGCAGGGGGACACTCGATACGCAGTATTTT. This codes for CASRGTLDTQYF. Based on the CDR3 plus reference TRBV28 and TRBJ2-3, the full variable domain is DVKVTQSSRYLVKRTGEKVFLECVQDMDHENMFWYRQDPGLGLRLIYFSYDVKMKEKGDIPEGYSVSREKKERFSLILESASTNQTSMYLCASRGTLDTQYFGPGTRLTVL.

CDR3 nucleotide sequence: TGTGCCACTGGCGGGGTTAGGAATGAGCAGTTCTTC. Amino acid sequence: CATGGVRNEQFF. The chain combines TRBV19 with TRBJ2-1; possible D gene TRBD2, 6 bases. Looked up from germline, CDR1 is LNHDA and CDR2 is SQIVND (reference sequence). V was trimmed by 10 bases and J by 7 bases, leaving 14 bases between them. The length of the CDR3 is 12 residues.

The gene calls are TRBV29-1 and TRBJ2-5, with D unclear. The V and J ends lost 4 bases and 2 bases respectively, with 5 bases between them. The CDR3 covers 11 residues. Germline CDR1 reads SQVTM; CDR2 reads ANQGSEA. This CDR3 reads CSVVRQETQYF. In nucleotides, the CDR3 is TGCAGCGTTGTGAGACAAGAGACCCAGTACTTC.

The chain couples TRBV9 to TRBJ1-2; perhaps TRBD1 as D (5 bases). V lost 2 bases and J 8 bases, leaving 13 bases between the germline ends. CDR3 length: 13 residues. Germline V lookup: CDR1 SGDLS, CDR2 YYNGEE. CDR3 protein: CASSVTGAGGYTF. The CDR3 DNA sequence: TGTGCCAGCAGCGTTACAGGCGCCGGAGGCTACACCTTC.

The V and J genes are TRBV7-8 and TRBJ1-3; 9 nucleotides match TRBD1. CDR3 length: 17 residues. V lost 2 bases and J lost 0; bases outside the gene matches: 5. The V gene's germline CDR1 is SGHVS and CDR2 FQNEAQ. CDR3 amino acids: CASSLSVDRGSGNTIYF. The CDR3 DNA sequence: TGTGCCAGCAGCTTATCGGTGGACAGGGGCTCTGGAAACACCATATATTTT. Complete variable domain (other parts from reference TRBV7-8 and TRBJ1-3): GAGVSQSPRYKVAKRGQDVALRCDPISGHVSLFWYQQALGQGPEFLTYFQNEAQLDKSGLPSDRFFAERPEGSVSTLKIQRTQQEDSAVYLCASSLSVDRGSGNTIYFGEGSWLTVV.

On this clone itself: Additional DNA sequences in this sample encode the identical CDR3. The CDR3 region has the DNA TGTGCCAGCAGTGGGACTAGCGGGTCCTACAATGAGCAGTTCTTC. Its translation: CASSGTSGSYNEQFF. V is TRBV6-4 and J is TRBJ2-1, with TRBD2 matching 11 bases. The junction had 0 bases not matched to a gene; V was cut back by 4 bases and J by 1 base. This CDR3 comprises 15 residues. Germline V gives CDR1 MRHNA, CDR2 SNTAGT.

The chain is built from TRBV15 and TRBJ2-7, with TRBD1 identical over 10 bases. Germline V gene sequence: CDR1 LNHNV, CDR2 YYDKDF (reference sequence). The CDR3 is 16 amino acids. With V trimmed by 8 bases and J by 5 bases, 15 bases remained unmatched. CDR3 DNA sequence: TGTGCCACCCTAGATTACGCGGGACAGGGGAGTAACGAGCAGTACTTC. Its translation is CATLDYAGQGSNEQYF.

This clone appeared a single time. The rearrangement uses TRBV13 and TRBJ2-7; 15 nucleotides agree with TRBD2. Unmatched junction bases numbered 7, after V lost 2 bases and J lost 5 bases. There are 17 residues in the CDR3. Germline CDR1 reads PRHDT; CDR2 reads FYEKMQ (reference sequence). The CDR3 here is CASSLRGLAGGRDEQYF. In DNA form, the CDR3 reads TGTGCCAGCAGCTTACGGGGACTAGCGGGAGGTAGGGACGAGCAGTACTTC.

This chain joins TRBV6-5 and TRBJ2-1; D is perhaps TRBD2 (7 bases). V was cut by 4 bases and J by 5 bases, with 18 bases left in between. The germline V gene has CDR1 MNHEY and CDR2 SVGAGI. This CDR3 is 16 amino acids long. CDR3 coding DNA: TGTGCCAGCAGTTCCGATGGGGGGGGCGCTCACAATGAGCAGTTCTTC. It codes for CASSSDGGGAHNEQFF.

The chain couples TRBV19 to TRBJ1-4; 7 nucleotides agree with TRBD1. CDR3 size: 14 residues. Germline CDR1 LNHDA, CDR2 SQIVND (reference sequence). V lost 3 bases to trimming and J lost 5 bases; unmatched junction nucleotides: 3. The CDR3 DNA sequence: TGTGCCAGTAGTATGGACAGGATAAATGAAAAACTGTTTTTT. This gives the protein CASSMDRINEKLFF.

The rearrangement joins TRBV7-2 to TRBJ2-1, with D possibly TRBD2 on 5 matching bases. This CDR3 is 16 amino acids long. Looked up from germline, CDR1 is SGHTA and CDR2 is FQGNSA. V lost 2 bases to trimming and J lost 0 bases, with 11 bases between them. For the CDR3, the DNA is TGTGCCAGCAGCTTAAATGCGGGTCCCTCCTACAATGAGCAGTTCTTC. The encoded protein is CASSLNAGPSYNEQFF. The full variable domain, completed using reference TRBV7-2 and TRBJ2-1, is GAGVSQSPSNKVTEKGKDVELRCDPISGHTALYWYRQSLGQGLEFLIYFQGNSAPDKSGLPSDRFSAERTGGSVSTLTIQRTQQEDSAVYLCASSLNAGPSYNEQFFGPGTRLTVL.

The chain is built from TRBV5-4 and TRBJ1-5; 7 bases are shared with TRBD1. The CDR3 is 14 amino acids. The germline V gene has CDR1 SGHNT and CDR2 YYREEE (reference sequence). The junction had 5 bases not matched to a gene; V was cut back by 4 bases and J by 4 bases. The CDR3 spells CASSADRDNQPQHF. The CDR3 region has the DNA TGTGCCAGCAGCGCCGACAGGGATAATCAGCCCCAGCATTTT.

The CDR3: CASGPEEQGAQYF. CDR3 in DNA: TGTGCTAGTGGCCCCGAGGAGCAAGGGGCCCAGTACTTC. The chain carries TRBV12-5 and TRBJ2-5; a possible D gene is TRBD1 (5 bases). This CDR3 comprises 13 residues. V lost 6 bases and J 9 bases, leaving 17 bases between the germline ends. The germline V gene has CDR1 LGHNT and CDR2 FRNRAP.

This chain uses TRBV6-1 with TRBJ1-1; a possible D gene is TRBD1 (5 bases). Germline assignment: CDR1 MNHNS and CDR2 SASEGT. This CDR3 spans 12 amino acids. The V end lost 4 bases, the J end lost 5 bases, and 8 bases lay between the germline ends. DNA for the CDR3: TGTGCCAGCAGTGTGGAGGGGACTGAAGCTTTCTTT. Encoded protein: CASSVEGTEAFF.

The V and J genes are TRBV27 and TRBJ1-5; TRBD1 aligns across 7 bases. With 8 bases clipped from V and 0 bases from J, the junction kept 4 bases outside the gene matches. The CDR3 has 14 amino acids. Germline CDR1 is MNHEY and CDR2 is SMNVEV (reference sequence). CDR3 in amino acids: CASGWTGSNQPQHF. The DNA for the CDR3 is TGTGCCAGCGGATGGACAGGTAGCAATCAGCCCCAGCATTTT.

The genes are TRBV9 and TRBJ2-2; 7 bases match TRBD2. Germline V gene lookup returns CDR1 SGDLS and CDR2 YYNGEE. The J segment lost 6 bases and the V segment lost 0 bases, leaving 5 bases of the junction unmatched. The CDR3 length is 15 residues. The CDR3 bases are TGTGCCAGCAGCGTAGTCGCGGGAGTGGCCGGGGAGCTGTTTTTT. Protein: CASSVVAGVAGELFF.

The chain has TRBV9 and TRBJ2-2; 7 bases are a match to TRBD2. The CDR3 length is 15 residues. Trimming cost V 6 bases and J 5 bases; bases outside gene matches: 10. Germline-derived CDR1 and CDR2 are SGDLS and YYNGEE. CDR3 loop: CASNKGGRFTGELFF. For the CDR3, the DNA is TGTGCCAGCAACAAAGGCGGGAGATTTACCGGGGAGCTGTTTTTT. Filled out from reference TRBV9 and TRBJ2-2, the complete variable domain reads DSGVTQTPKHLITATGQRVTLRCSPRSGDLSVYWYQQSLDQGLQFLIQYYNGEERAKGNILERFSAQQFPDLHSELNLSSLELGDSALYFCASNKGGRFTGELFFGEGSRLTVL.

CDR3 residues: CASSVGHLGETQYF. CDR3 sequence (DNA): TGTGCCAGCAGCGTAGGACACCTCGGAGAGACCCAGTACTTC. The rearrangement links TRBV9 to TRBJ2-5; the D is unclear. V dropped 0 bases and J dropped 4 bases, with 10 bases sitting between them. There are 14 residues in the CDR3. Looked up from germline, CDR1 is SGDLS and CDR2 is YYNGEE. Looking up the rest from reference TRBV9 and TRBJ2-5 gives the full variable domain: DSGVTQTPKHLITATGQRVTLRCSPRSGDLSVYWYQQSLDQGLQFLIQYYNGEERAKGNILERFSAQQFPDLHSELNLSSLELGDSALYFCASSVGHLGETQYFGPGTRLLVL.

The rearrangement uses TRBV7-6 and TRBJ2-7; TRBD2 matches at 9 bases. CDR1 SGHVS and CDR2 FNYEAQ come from the germline V gene. This CDR3 contains 14 residues. V lost 1 base, J lost 9 bases, and 7 bases stayed unmatched. This CDR3 reads CASSLEVAGVLQYF. CDR3 sequence (DNA): TGTGCCAGCAGCTTAGAGGTAGCGGGAGTTCTGCAGTACTTC.

V is TRBV5-1 and J is TRBJ1-2; D remains ambiguous. Between the trimmed V and J ends, which lost 0 bases and 0 bases, there was a span of 9 bases. This CDR3 comprises 15 residues. Germline CDR1 SGHRS, CDR2 YFSETQ. The CDR3 sequence is CASSLDNRANYGYTF. The CDR3 nucleotides read TGCGCCAGCAGCTTGGACAACAGAGCTAACTATGGCTACACCTTC.

The rearrangement uses TRBV28 and TRBJ2-7, with 10 bases aligning to TRBD2. CDR3 length equals 15 residues. The trim removed 2 bases at V and 3 bases at J, leaving 4 bases unmatched. CDR1 and CDR2 from the germline V gene are MDHEN and SYDVKM. The CDR3 DNA follows: TGTGCCAGCAGTTTACGACTAGCGGGTCGCTACGAGCAGTACTTC. Amino acids: CASSLRLAGRYEQYF.

In its sample, this clone was seen once. The chain combines TRBV5-1 with TRBJ1-1; no reliable D call. The germline gives CDR1 SGHRS, CDR2 YFSETQ. The V end was cut by 0 bases, the J end by 0 bases, with 6 bases between. The CDR3 extends over 14 amino acids. The CDR3 region has the DNA TGCGCCAGCAGCTTGGGCGGAATGAACACTGAAGCTTTCTTT. Amino acid sequence: CASSLGGMNTEAFF.

V usage is TRBV28 and J usage is TRBJ2-7, with D possibly TRBD1 on 6 matching bases. The V and J ends lost 5 bases and 1 base respectively, with 12 bases between them. Germline V lookup: CDR1 MDHEN, CDR2 SYDVKM. The CDR3 is 14 amino acids. The CDR3 coding sequence is TGTGCCAGCAGTGTACAGGGTGGGTCCTACGAGCAGTACTTC. It translates to CASSVQGGSYEQYF.

CDR3 sequence (DNA): TGCGCCAGCAGCCAAGAACTTGGGGGAGGCAGTAATGAGCAGTTCTTC. Protein sequence: CASSQELGGGSNEQFF. This sequence joins TRBV4-3 and TRBJ2-1; D is perhaps TRBD2 (6 bases). CDR3 length equals 16 residues. Trimming took 0 bases from V and 7 from J, leaving 16 bases between them. CDR1 is LGHNA, CDR2 YSLEER, per germline.

V and J are TRBV2 and TRBJ2-1; 8 bases align to TRBD1. The V gene's germline CDR1 is SNHLY and CDR2 FYNNEI. The CDR3 extends over 15 amino acids. Trimming at V came to 5 bases and at J to 3 bases, leaving 6 bases not matched to a gene. The CDR3 DNA sequence: TGTGCCAGCAGTCGGGACAGGCTGAACTACAATGAGCAGTTCTTC. Its translation: CASSRDRLNYNEQFF.